This T cell receptor (beta chain) was documented in a study of blood T cell repertoires in COVID-19. Across the whole study: Collection of acute and convalescent COVID-19 samples took place in the United States, Italy and Spain. Sources were T cells, B-cell-depleted T cells, or PBMCs; the material itself was cDNA or gDNA.

J gave up 5 bases and V 1 base, and 8 bases lay outside the gene matches. The CDR3 length is 16 residues. CDR1 is LNHNV and CDR2 is YYDKDF in the germline V gene (reference sequence). How the authors handled the data: It was from reference gene primer amplification that nucleated cell counts were estimated. Profiling relied on immunoSEQ multiplex PCR, and the TCRdb table lists in-frame clones only, not all of them. V and J calls and clone size are copied from that table; D and trimming were computed from the DNA. The sample yields about 210,000 clones, around three quarters seen once. The source is a woman aged 70-85 years with acute or convalescent COVID-19. The chain combines TRBV15 with TRBJ2-1, with 7 bases aligning to TRBD1. What was sequenced was peripheral blood. CDR3 sequence: CATSRVFGTANNEQFF. CDR3 in DNA: TGTGCCACCAGCAGAGTTTTCGGGACAGCCAACAATGAGCAGTTCTTC.